The 21 T cell receptor beta chains below all came from one sample that was sequenced in a study of shared clonotypes between healthy human individuals. Clones were sequenced by immunoSEQ multiplex PCR, and TCRdb holds only the in-frame ones, with some missing. The sample contains about 1.5 million clones, approximately 98% of which appear only once. Sequenced: naive CD4+ T cells sorted from blood. Stated subset: CD45RA+ positively selected. The receptors shown here come from a man aged 25 to 45 in good health.

V usage is TRBV28 and J usage is TRBJ2-1; the match to TRBD2 covers 11 bases. There are 19 residues in the CDR3. V dropped 5 bases and J dropped 0; count of bases not matched to a gene: 12. Per the germline V gene, CDR1 is MDHEN and CDR2 is SYDVKM. The CDR3 nucleotides read TGTGCCAGCAGTACGGGCCGTGGGACTAGCGGAAGCTCCTACAATGAGCAGTTCTTC. This encodes CASSTGRGTSGSSYNEQFF.

The genes are TRBV21-1 and TRBJ1-5. TRBV21-1 is shown as a pseudogene. CDR3 length: 14 residues. The CDR3 here is CATADPRLDQPQHF. The CDR3 bases are TGTGCCACCGCTGACCCAAGATTAGATCAGCCCCAGCATTTT.

This rearrangement joins TRBV4-2 to TRBJ2-7, with 8 bases that match TRBD2. V gave up 1 base and J gave up 6 bases; unmatched junction bases: 8. Per the germline V gene, CDR1 is LGHNA and CDR2 is YNFKEQ. The CDR3 consists of 15 residues. The chain's CDR3 is CASSQVSGSVSEQYF. Written as DNA, the CDR3 is TGTGCCAGCAGCCAAGTAAGCGGGAGTGTTAGCGAGCAGTACTTC.

The rearrangement links TRBV6-6 to TRBJ2-7; D may be TRBD2 (5 bases). This CDR3 has 14 residues. The germline V gene has CDR1 MNHNY and CDR2 SVGAGI (reference sequence). V lost 7 bases, J lost 0 bases, and 13 bases lay in between. Written as DNA, the CDR3 is TGTGCCAGCACAAACACGGGGAGCTCCTACGAGCAGTACTTC. This translates into CASTNTGSSYEQYF.

The genes are TRBV27 and TRBJ2-7; 8 positions match TRBD1. V was pared by 8 bases and J by 3 bases, with 6 bases of the junction left unmatched. Germline V gene data show CDR1 as MNHEY and CDR2 as SMNVEV (reference sequence). This CDR3 contains 13 residues. CDR3 loop: CASRTGLGYEQYF. The DNA for the CDR3 is TGTGCCAGCCGGACAGGGTTAGGCTACGAGCAGTACTTC.

With regard to this clone: The sample contains more than one DNA sequence encoding this CDR3. This chain links TRBV28 with TRBJ1-5; TRBD1 might be the D (5 bases). CDR1 and CDR2 from the germline V gene are MDHEN and SYDVKM. With 3 bases removed from V and 3 bases from J, the gap between germline ends came to 9 bases. The CDR3 spans 14 residues. CDR3 nucleotide sequence: TGTGCCAGCAGTTTGGGACGGAACAATCAGCCCCAGCATTTT. Amino acids: CASSLGRNNQPQHF.

The rearrangement joins TRBV5-1 to TRBJ1-5; the D gene is possibly TRBD1 (5 bases). Germline-derived CDR1 and CDR2 are SGHRS and YFSETQ. V lost 4 bases to trimming and J lost 0 bases, with 14 bases between them. The CDR3 totals 16 residues. The CDR3 DNA reads TGCGCCAGCAGCCAGTCCCCGACAGATAGCAATCAGCCCCAGCATTTT. This sequence encodes CASSQSPTDSNQPQHF.

This clone was counted a single time. This same CDR3 is encoded by further DNA sequences in the sample. The gene calls are TRBV9 and TRBJ2-1; D remains ambiguous. CDR1 is SGDLS and CDR2 is YYNGEE in the germline V gene. The CDR3 contains 12 residues. Trimming took off 2 bases at V and 2 bases at J, with 2 bases between the two ends. The CDR3 here is CASSVTYNEQFF. CDR3 bases: TGTGCCAGCAGCGTCACCTACAATGAGCAGTTCTTC. The full variable domain, with the rest looked up from reference TRBV9 and TRBJ2-1, is DSGVTQTPKHLITATGQRVTLRCSPRSGDLSVYWYQQSLDQGLQFLIQYYNGEERAKGNILERFSAQQFPDLHSELNLSSLELGDSALYFCASSVTYNEQFFGPGTRLTVL.

V is TRBV7-6 and J is TRBJ2-2; D unresolved. The V gene's germline CDR1 is SGHVS and CDR2 FNYEAQ. V was trimmed by 2 bases and J by 4 bases, leaving 20 bases between them. This CDR3 region has 18 residues. The CDR3 coding sequence is TGTGCCAGCAGCTTAACGTCGGCGACATTTACGACCACCGGGGAGCTGTTTTTT. Protein sequence: CASSLTSATFTTTGELFF.

The chain combines TRBV30 with TRBJ1-1; D unresolved. V was pared by 4 bases and J by 2 bases, with 8 bases between. The CDR3 covers 12 residues. CDR1 and CDR2 (germline): GTSNPN, SVGIG (reference sequence). The CDR3 spells CAWTGSNTEAFF. The CDR3 nucleotides are TGTGCCTGGACAGGTTCTAACACTGAAGCTTTCTTT.

The rearrangement joins TRBV5-1 to TRBJ2-7, with D possibly being TRBD2 (6 bases). Germline V gene lookup returns CDR1 SGHRS and CDR2 YFSETQ. The CDR3 length is 17 residues. Trimming stripped 0 bases from V and 0 bases from J, with 16 bases between. CDR3 loop: CASSLERFGRGSYEQYF. DNA of the CDR3: TGCGCCAGCAGCTTGGAAAGGTTCGGGCGGGGCTCCTACGAGCAGTACTTC.

CDR3 bases: TGTGCCACCAGCAGAGGTGGGAGTATGTCTGGAAACACCATATATTTT. As protein: CATSRGGSMSGNTIYF. J is TRBJ1-3 and V is TRBV15; D remains unclear. The CDR3 totals 16 residues. V lost 1 base and J 1 base, leaving 11 bases between the germline ends. Germline V gene lookup returns CDR1 LNHNV and CDR2 YYDKDF (reference sequence).

The V and J genes are TRBV30 and TRBJ1-1; no reliable D call. Looked up from germline, CDR1 is GTSNPN and CDR2 is SVGIG (reference sequence). This CDR3 is built from 12 residues. Between the trimmed V and J ends, which lost 3 bases and 0 bases, there was a span of 5 bases. CDR3 amino acids: CAWRGMNTEAFF. The CDR3 nucleotides are TGTGCCTGGAGGGGGATGAACACTGAAGCTTTCTTT.

The rearrangement joins TRBV28 to TRBJ2-5, with D maybe TRBD2 (6 bases). This CDR3 contains 14 residues. CDR1 is MDHEN, CDR2 SYDVKM, per germline. The V end was cut by 7 bases, the J end by 2 bases, with 14 bases between. The CDR3 nucleotides read TGTGCCAGCAATTTCGCGGGGCGTCAAGAGACCCAGTACTTC. Its translation: CASNFAGRQETQYF.

The V call is TRBV5-6, the J call TRBJ1-3, with a tentative D call TRBD1 (5 bases). CDR1 and CDR2 (germline): SGHDT, YYEEEE. V lost 3 bases and J lost 4, with 17 bases in between. The CDR3 runs 16 residues. CDR3 protein: CASSSRGRAGGNTIYF. The CDR3 DNA follows: TGTGCCAGCAGCTCCCGGGGCAGGGCGGGAGGAAACACCATATATTTT.

V usage is TRBV18 and J usage is TRBJ1-1; D ambiguous. The CDR3 spans 15 residues. V shed 5 bases and J shed 1 base, with 14 bases lying between them. Germline V lookup: CDR1 KGHSH, CDR2 LQKENI. CDR3 in amino acids: CASSSSHGKNTEAFF. The CDR3 coding sequence is TGTGCCAGCTCATCCTCCCATGGAAAGAACACTGAAGCTTTCTTT. The whole variable domain, filled in from reference TRBV18 and TRBJ1-1, reads NAGVMQNPRHLVRRRGQEARLRCSPMKGHSHVYWYRQLPEEGLKFMVYLQKENIIDESGMPKERFSAEFPKEGPSILRIQQVVRGDSAAYFCASSSSHGKNTEAFFGQGTRLTVV.

This rearrangement joins TRBV9 to TRBJ1-1; D is ambiguous. V dropped 0 bases and J dropped 3 bases, with 15 bases sitting between them. CDR3 length equals 16 residues. CDR1 and CDR2 from the germline V gene are SGDLS and YYNGEE. The CDR3 DNA follows: TGTGCCAGCAGCGTAGAGGGTGTCGGGCCCCACACTGAAGCTTTCTTT. This gives the protein CASSVEGVGPHTEAFF.

The chain recombines TRBV6-4 with TRBJ1-2; 8 bases fit TRBD1. V was clipped by 4 bases and J by 9 bases; unmatched bases: 13. The CDR3 runs to 15 residues. Germline CDR1 reads MRHNA; CDR2 reads SNTAGT. CDR3 amino acids: CASSGDEGQAGSYTF. As DNA, the CDR3 is TGTGCCAGCAGTGGGGACGAGGGACAGGCGGGGAGCTACACCTTC.

This sequence joins TRBV9 and TRBJ2-5, with a weak D call TRBD2 (5 bases). The CDR3 spans 15 residues. CDR1 SGDLS and CDR2 YYNGEE come from the germline V gene. Between the trimmed V and J ends, which lost 0 bases and 5 bases, there was a span of 14 bases. CDR3 DNA sequence: TGTGCCAGCAGCGTAGGGATAGCGCCGGCGGAGACCCAGTACTTC. Amino acids: CASSVGIAPAETQYF. The complete variable domain, with remaining parts taken from reference TRBV9 and TRBJ2-5, reads DSGVTQTPKHLITATGQRVTLRCSPRSGDLSVYWYQQSLDQGLQFLIQYYNGEERAKGNILERFSAQQFPDLHSELNLSSLELGDSALYFCASSVGIAPAETQYFGPGTRLLVL.

The rearrangement joins TRBV5-1 to TRBJ2-1, with TRBD2 identical over 7 bases. The CDR3 is 15 amino acids. Unmatched junction bases numbered 17, after V lost 10 bases and J lost 7 bases. Germline assignment: CDR1 SGHRS and CDR2 YFSETQ. In nucleotides, the CDR3 is TGCGCCTCCTACCGAGGCAGCGGGGAGGAGAATGAGCAGTTCTTC. Amino acids: CASYRGSGEENEQFF.

This chain uses TRBV18 with TRBJ1-5; no clear D gene. Germline V lookup: CDR1 KGHSH, CDR2 LQKENI. Trimming pared 3 bases from V and 5 bases from J, leaving 14 bases between. The CDR3 consists of 15 residues. CDR3 region: CASSPGKEAHQPQHF. The DNA of the CDR3 is TGTGCCAGCTCACCCGGCAAGGAGGCCCATCAGCCCCAGCATTTT.